The 29 T cell receptor beta chains below were found in one sample sequenced in a study of blood T cell repertoires in COVID-19. Sequenced by immunoSEQ multiplex PCR; TCRdb stores in-frame clones only, minus some. The table records about 420,000 clones, around 90% of them present only once. Input material: peripheral blood. Every receptor here comes from a man between 18 and 35 years old with COVID-19, enrolled during active disease.

The J gene is TRBJ2-3, the V gene TRBV9; possibly TRBD2 for D (8 bases). The CDR3 consists of 14 residues. Germline V CDR1 and CDR2: SGDLS, YYNGEE. With 3 bases removed from V and 4 bases from J, the gap between germline ends came to 12 bases. The CDR3 DNA sequence: TGTGCCAGCAGCGCGGGAGGGGGCCCAGATACGCAGTATTTT. Residues: CASSAGGGPDTQYF.

This sequence joins TRBV5-1 and TRBJ1-1, with D maybe TRBD1 (5 bases). V was pared by 4 bases and J by 3 bases, with 16 bases between. The V gene's germline CDR1 is SGHRS and CDR2 YFSETQ. This CDR3 is 15 amino acids long. The CDR3 DNA follows: TGCGCCAGCAGCACGGATCCTGGGGCCTACACTGAAGCTTTCTTT. It translates to CASSTDPGAYTEAFF.

Written as DNA, the CDR3 is TGTGCCAGCAGAACAGGGATTAGAAGTGGCTACACCTTC. Its protein product is CASRTGIRSGYTF. This chain uses TRBV28 with TRBJ1-2; a possible D gene is TRBD1 (6 bases). CDR1 and CDR2 (germline): MDHEN, SYDVKM. V lost 6 bases and J lost 7, with 15 bases in between. The CDR3 has 13 amino acids.

This clone was seen only once. This sequence joins TRBV19 and TRBJ2-6; no clear D. Trimming took 3 bases from V and 2 from J, leaving 8 bases between them. Germline values: CDR1 LNHDA, CDR2 SQIVND (reference sequence). This CDR3 is 15 amino acids long. Here the CDR3 DNA reads TGTGCCAGTAGTATTAGTACCGCTGGGGCCAACGTCCTGACTTTC. Its protein is CASSISTAGANVLTF.

The chain employs TRBV2 and TRBJ2-1; 10 bases are shared with TRBD2. Germline V gives CDR1 SNHLY, CDR2 FYNNEI. The CDR3 runs to 15 residues. After removal of 6 bases from V and 4 bases from J, the junction contained 6 bases not matched to a gene. The CDR3 coding sequence is TGTGCCAGCAGCGATCTAGCGGGGGTGTACAATGAGCAGTTCTTC. It yields the protein CASSDLAGVYNEQFF.

CDR3 nucleotide sequence: TGTGCCAGCAGCTGGTCGGTCGATAGCACAGATACGCAGTATTTT. It is translated as CASSWSVDSTDTQYF. The chain uses TRBV11-3 and TRBJ2-3; no firm D call. V was shortened by 4 bases and J by 0 bases, with 11 bases between the two germline ends. The V gene's germline CDR1 is SGHNT and CDR2 YENEEA. This CDR3 has 15 amino acids.

The gene calls are TRBV6-2 or TRBV6-3 and TRBJ2-1; D gene ambiguous. The CDR3 covers 13 residues. CDR1 is MNHEY, CDR2 SVGEGT, per germline. V gave up 0 bases and J gave up 4 bases, with 4 bases separating them. This CDR3 reads CASSYSQYNEQFF. CDR3 DNA: TGTGCCAGCAGTTACTCCCAGTACAATGAGCAGTTCTTC.

The chain couples TRBV25-1 to TRBJ2-5; a weak D match, TRBD1 (6 bases). CDR3 length equals 16 residues. The V end lost 4 bases, the J end lost 2 bases, and 17 bases lay between the germline ends. Germline CDR1 reads MGHDK; CDR2 reads SYGVNS. The CDR3 DNA reads as TGTGCCAGCAGTGGCTGGACAGACCGAAATCAAGAGACCCAGTACTTC. It translates to CASSGWTDRNQETQYF.

V is TRBV19 and J is TRBJ2-6; possible D gene TRBD1, 5 bases. Per the germline V gene, CDR1 is LNHDA and CDR2 is SQIVND (reference sequence). V was cut by 6 bases and J by 0 bases, with 6 bases left in between. CDR3 length: 14 residues. CDR3 residues: CASRDTSGANVLTF. As DNA, the CDR3 is TGTGCCAGTAGGGACACCTCTGGGGCCAACGTCCTGACTTTC.

The chain joins TRBV5-1 to TRBJ2-5; TRBD2 is a possible D gene (5 bases). Trimming removed 4 bases from V and 1 base from J, with 17 bases in between. Germline CDR1 SGHRS, CDR2 YFSETQ. This CDR3 has 16 amino acids. The CDR3 region has the DNA TGCGCCAGCAGCGCGTCCCGGTCTAGCAGCCAAGAGACCCAGTACTTC. Translated: CASSASRSSSQETQYF.

For the CDR3, the DNA is TGTGCCAGCAGCTTAAGGACAGGGTCCTACAATGAGCAGTTCTTC. It encodes CASSLRTGSYNEQFF. The genes are TRBV11-2 and TRBJ2-1; 8 nucleotides line up with TRBD1. There are 15 residues in the CDR3. The V and J ends lost 2 bases and 1 base, in that order; junction bases with no gene match: 1. Germline lookup yields CDR1 SGHAT and CDR2 FQNNGV.

The chain couples TRBV3-1 (or the pseudogene TRBV3-2) to TRBJ1-5; D not resolved. Germline V gene data show CDR1 as LGHDT and CDR2 as YNNKEL (reference sequence). The CDR3 contains 13 residues. Trimming stripped 5 bases from V and 0 bases from J, with 5 bases between. CDR3 DNA sequence: TGTGCCAGCAGCATAGATAGCAATCAGCCCCAGCATTTT. Translation gives CASSIDSNQPQHF.

The chain combines TRBV6-4 with TRBJ2-7; 7 bases align to TRBD1. V shed 4 bases, J shed 1 base, and the junction held 1 base outside the gene matches. Per the germline V gene, CDR1 is MRHNA and CDR2 is SNTAGT. The CDR3 runs to 13 residues. Here the CDR3 DNA reads TGTGCCAGCAGTGGGGACAGTTCCTACGAGCAGTACTTC. Translation: CASSGDSSYEQYF.

This chain connects TRBV18 to TRBJ2-7; D not resolved. Germline V gene data show CDR1 as KGHSH and CDR2 as LQKENI. V dropped 2 bases and J dropped 5 bases, with 7 bases sitting between them. The CDR3 contains 12 residues. CDR3 sequence reads: CASSPMADEQYF. DNA of the CDR3: TGTGCCAGCTCACCAATGGCAGACGAGCAGTACTTC.

The chain joins TRBV24-1 to TRBJ1-1; TRBD1 aligns across 7 bases. Germline assignment: CDR1 KGHDR and CDR2 SFDVKD. CDR3 size: 15 residues. V shed 0 bases and J 3 bases; nucleotides not matched to a gene: 3. The chain's CDR3 is CATSDLEGADTEAFF. The CDR3 DNA reads TGTGCCACCAGTGATTTGGAGGGGGCGGACACTGAAGCTTTCTTT.

The chain carries TRBV19 and TRBJ1-6, with D unclear. CDR1 is LNHDA and CDR2 is SQIVND in the germline V gene (reference sequence). V lost 1 base to trimming and J lost 0 bases, with 7 bases between them. CDR3 size: 16 residues. CDR3 protein: CASSIVGSSYNSPLHF. In DNA form, the CDR3 reads TGTGCCAGTAGTATAGTGGGCAGCTCCTATAATTCACCCCTCCACTTT.

J is TRBJ2-1 and V is TRBV19, with a weak D call TRBD2 (5 bases). CDR1 and CDR2 (germline): LNHDA, SQIVND (reference sequence). Trimming took off 2 bases at V and 8 bases at J, with 13 bases between the two ends. This CDR3 spans 14 amino acids. This CDR3 is CASSILASQDEQFF. The CDR3 DNA sequence: TGTGCCAGTAGTATATTAGCGAGCCAGGATGAGCAGTTCTTC.

In the case of this clone: Distinct nucleotide sequences in the sample also encode this CDR3. Here the CDR3 DNA reads TGTGCCAGCAGCTTTAGCGGGGGGGCCACAGATACGCAGTATTTT. This translates into CASSFSGGATDTQYF. V usage is TRBV7-9 and J usage is TRBJ2-3; 11 bases match TRBD2. From germline, CDR1 is SEHNR and CDR2 FQNEAQ (reference sequence). The CDR3 totals 15 residues. V gave up 3 bases and J gave up 2 bases; unmatched junction bases: 1.

V gene TRBV6-5 combines with J gene TRBJ2-7; the match to TRBD1 covers 7 bases. The V and J ends lost 6 bases and 2 bases, in that order; junction bases with no gene match: 7. The CDR3 is 14 amino acids. In germline, CDR1 is MNHEY, CDR2 SVGAGI. CDR3 loop: CASSEGARTYEQYF. CDR3 DNA sequence: TGTGCCAGCAGCGAGGGGGCACGTACCTACGAGCAGTACTTC.

The chain has TRBV19 and TRBJ2-1, with 8 bases identical to TRBD2. The CDR3 consists of 15 residues. Trimming took 1 base from V and 8 from J; bases not matched to a gene: 7. Per the germline V gene, CDR1 is LNHDA and CDR2 is SQIVND (reference sequence). The CDR3 protein is CASSIGAGVWDEQFF. CDR3 sequence (DNA): TGTGCCAGTAGTATAGGAGCGGGAGTTTGGGATGAGCAGTTCTTC.

The V and J genes are TRBV12-5 and TRBJ2-1; TRBD2 matches 10 bases. V was clipped by 6 bases and J by 7 bases; unmatched bases: 3. Germline loops: CDR1 LGHNT, CDR2 FRNRAP. The CDR3 loop spans 13 amino acids. As DNA, the CDR3 is TGTGCTAGTGGGACTAGCGGGTGGAATGAGCAGTTCTTC. This translates into CASGTSGWNEQFF.

The genes are TRBV7-8 and TRBJ2-5; a weak D match, TRBD2 (6 bases). The germline V gene encodes CDR1 SGHVS and CDR2 FQNEAQ. The CDR3 loop spans 14 amino acids. Between the trimmed V and J ends, which lost 4 bases and 4 bases, there was a span of 13 bases. In DNA, the CDR3 is TGTGCCAGCAGCTCGGGACTGCTGGCAGAGACCCAGTACTTC. It translates to CASSSGLLAETQYF.

V gene TRBV11-3 combines with J gene TRBJ2-2; 10 bases are shared with TRBD1. CDR1 is SGHNT and CDR2 is YENEEA in the germline V gene. The CDR3 loop spans 17 amino acids. With 4 bases clipped from V and 1 base from J, the junction kept 6 bases outside the gene matches. The CDR3 DNA is TGTGCCAGCAGCTCATCCGGGACAGGGGAGAACACCGGGGAGCTGTTTTTT. This sequence encodes CASSSSGTGENTGELFF.

This rearrangement joins TRBV6-1 to TRBJ2-5, with 11 bases aligning to TRBD2. V lost 0 bases, J lost 9 bases, and 6 bases stayed unmatched. The CDR3 is made up of 15 amino acids. Germline V gene lookup returns CDR1 MNHNS and CDR2 SASEGT. CDR3 coding DNA: TGTGCCAGCAGTGAAGCCCTAGCGGGGGGACGGGCCCAGTACTTC. Its protein product is CASSEALAGGRAQYF.

This rearrangement joins TRBV5-5 to TRBJ1-5; D possibly corresponds to TRBD1 (6 bases). The V end was cut by 1 base, the J end by 7 bases, with 12 bases between. The V gene's germline CDR1 is SGHKS and CDR2 YYEKEE (reference sequence). This CDR3 is built from 14 residues. The DNA of the CDR3 is TGTGCCAGCAGCTTGACAGGGAGTAGGCAGCCCCAGCATTTT. It codes for CASSLTGSRQPQHF.

The gene calls are TRBV10-2 and TRBJ1-3; the D gene is possibly TRBD1 (6 bases). Trimming took 6 bases from V and 0 from J, leaving 18 bases between them. CDR3 length equals 17 residues. The germline V gene has CDR1 WSHSY and CDR2 SAAADI. CDR3 residues: CASSGATGIPSGNTIYF. The CDR3 DNA reads as TGCGCCAGCAGCGGGGCCACAGGGATCCCCTCTGGAAACACCATATATTTT.

This chain connects TRBV12-3 or TRBV12-4 to TRBJ2-7; D is perhaps TRBD1 (6 bases). The CDR3 contains 13 residues. V was cut by 3 bases and J by 5 bases, with 11 bases left in between. The CDR3 reads CASSFRGSHEQYF. The DNA of the CDR3 is TGTGCCAGCAGTTTCAGGGGATCTCACGAGCAGTACTTC.

This chain connects TRBV5-1 to TRBJ2-7; TRBD1 agrees at 9 bases. Germline CDR1 and CDR2: SGHRS and YFSETQ. This CDR3 has 14 amino acids. V gave up 0 bases and J gave up 4 bases; unmatched junction bases: 2. The DNA for the CDR3 is TGCGCCAGCAGCTTGGAAGGGACAGGGTACGAGCAGTACTTC. Protein product: CASSLEGTGYEQYF. The entire variable domain, with the rest obtained from reference TRBV5-1 and TRBJ2-7, is as follows: KAGVTQTPRYLIKTRGQQVTLSCSPISGHRSVSWYQQTPGQGLQFLFEYFSETQRNKGNFPGRFSGRQFSNSRSEMNVSTLELGDSALYLCASSLEGTGYEQYFGPGTRLTVT.

This clone has just one count. The chain links TRBV7-2 to TRBJ2-2; D possibly corresponds to TRBD2 (5 bases). CDR1 and CDR2 from the germline V gene are SGHTA and FQGNSA. The CDR3 is made up of 15 amino acids. Trimming removed 5 bases from V and 2 bases from J, with 12 bases in between. CDR3 sequence (DNA): TGTGCCAGCAGCCCGTGGAGGCGAAACACCGGGGAGCTGTTTTTT. Protein sequence: CASSPWRRNTGELFF.